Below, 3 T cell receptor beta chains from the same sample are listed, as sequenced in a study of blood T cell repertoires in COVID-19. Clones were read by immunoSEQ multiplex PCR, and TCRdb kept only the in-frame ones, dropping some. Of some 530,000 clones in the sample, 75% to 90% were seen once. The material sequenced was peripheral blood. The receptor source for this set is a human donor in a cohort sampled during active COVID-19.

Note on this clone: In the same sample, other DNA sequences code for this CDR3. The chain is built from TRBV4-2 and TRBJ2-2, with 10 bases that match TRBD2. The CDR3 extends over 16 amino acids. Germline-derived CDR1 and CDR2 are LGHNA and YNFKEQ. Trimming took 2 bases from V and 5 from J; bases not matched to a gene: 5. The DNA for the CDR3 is TGTGCCAGCAGCCAATTAGCGGGAGGAGGAACCGGGGAGCTGTTTTTT. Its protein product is CASSQLAGGGTGELFF.

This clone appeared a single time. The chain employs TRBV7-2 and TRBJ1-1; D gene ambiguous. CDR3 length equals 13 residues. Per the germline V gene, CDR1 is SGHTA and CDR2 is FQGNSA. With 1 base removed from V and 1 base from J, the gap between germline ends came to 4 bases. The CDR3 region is CASSLVQNTEAFF. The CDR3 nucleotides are TGTGCCAGCAGCTTAGTACAGAACACTGAAGCTTTCTTT. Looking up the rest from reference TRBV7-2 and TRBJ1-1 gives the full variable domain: GAGVSQSPSNKVTEKGKDVELRCDPISGHTALYWYRQSLGQGLEFLIYFQGNSAPDKSGLPSDRFSAERTGGSVSTLTIQRTQQEDSAVYLCASSLVQNTEAFFGQGTRLTVV.

In DNA, the CDR3 is TGTGCCACCAGCAGAGATCCCGGTGAGGAACAGCCCCAGCATTTT. Protein: CATSRDPGEEQPQHF. The chain links TRBV15 to TRBJ1-5, with no clear D. With 0 bases removed from V and 7 bases from J, the gap between germline ends came to 13 bases. This CDR3 is 15 amino acids long. The germline V gene encodes CDR1 LNHNV and CDR2 YYDKDF (reference sequence).